A single sample gave rise to the 23 T cell receptor delta chains below, sequenced in a study of gamma-delta chains in newborns, infants, children. TCRdb re-called the reads via CATT. The sample lists some 3,000 delta-chain clones; roughly 1.4% were seen once. The sequenced material came from blood. These TCRs come from a child who was a newborn, infant or young child, either healthy, febrile or measles-vaccinated (not recorded which).

For this clone: TCRdb's protein, taken from a much larger clone, differs from this DNA's translation at residue 14, likely owing to a read error; the protein displayed comes from the DNA. This chain links TRDV2 with TRDJ2; D is possibly TRDD3 (6 bases). Germline V lookup: CDR1 GEAIGNYY, CDR2 EKD. The CDR3 is 18 amino acids. CDR3 DNA: TGTGCCTGTGACCCGGGTGGGGATCCATTCTCCCGGACAACACAACTCTTCTTT. Residues: CACDPGGDPFSRTTQLFF.

With regard to this clone: This DNA's translation and the protein TCRdb lists, from a much larger clone, do not match at residue 16, likely due to a read error; the protein shown is translated from the DNA. The chain uses TRDV2 and TRDJ3; the match to TRDD3 covers 8 bases. The germline gives CDR1 GEAIGNYY, CDR2 EKD. CDR3 length equals 20 residues. DNA for the CDR3: TGTGCCTGTGACACCGGGCCAAACTGGGGGCCCTCCTGGGACACCCTACAGATGTTTTTC. This codes for CACDTGPNWGPSWDTLQMFF.

In regard to this clone: TCRdb's entry gives the protein of a much larger clone, which mismatches this DNA's translation at residue 14, likely from a read error; the protein reported here is translated from the DNA. The chain links TRDV2 to TRDJ3; 10 positions match TRDD3. The CDR3 is 17 amino acids. Germline V CDR1 and CDR2: GEAIGNYY, EKD. The CDR3 DNA is TGTGCCTGTGACAAACTGGGGGATTCCTGGGACACCCGACGGATGTTTTTC. Translated: CACDKLGDSWDTRRMFF.

There are a few counts of this clone. A far larger clone is one base from this, pointing to a likely read error. Distinct nucleotide sequences in the sample also encode this CDR3. The chain recombines TRDV2 with TRDJ2; 10 bases line up with TRDD3. V shed 7 bases and J 7 bases; nucleotides not matched to a gene: 8. Looked up from germline, CDR1 is GEAIGNYY and CDR2 is EKD. The CDR3 spans 14 residues. The CDR3 region is CACDPWGIEAQLFF. The DNA for the CDR3 is TGTGCCTGCGACCCCTGGGGGATAGAAGCACAACTCTTCTTT.

Note on this clone: The TCRdb protein comes from a much larger clone and disagrees with this DNA's translation at residue 9, likely due to a read error; the protein given here is derived from the DNA. The gene calls are TRDV2 and TRDJ3; TRDD3 matches 7 bases. CDR3 length: 21 amino acids. The V segment lost 0 bases and the J segment 2 bases; nucleotides outside the gene matches: 15. In germline, CDR1 is GEAIGNYY, CDR2 EKD. The CDR3 here is CACDTATGEYATPWDTRQMFF. In DNA, the CDR3 is TGTGCCTGTGACACCGCAACTGGGGAATACGCGACCCCCTGGGACACCCGACAGATGTTTTTC.

This clone was found a few times. A much larger clone sits a single nucleotide away, making a read error possible. Other DNA sequences in this sample translate to the same CDR3. The chain recombines TRDV1 with TRDJ1; 10 bases are shared with TRDD3. This CDR3 comprises 23 residues. Looked up from germline, CDR1 is TSWWSYY and CDR2 is QGS. The CDR3 DNA follows: TGTGCTCTAGGGGAACGAGAGGGCTTCCTACGCTATATACTGGGGGATGCCTCGGAGGAACTCATCTTT. Protein product: CALGEREGFLRYILGDASEELIF.

A note on this clone: Translating this DNA gives a protein that differs at residue 12 from the TCRdb one, which belongs to a much larger clone; a read error is likely, and the protein shown is this translation. The chain is built from TRDV2 and TRDJ1; 11 nucleotides align to TRDD3. The CDR3 loop spans 16 amino acids. From germline, CDR1 is GEAIGNYY and CDR2 EKD. CDR3 DNA: TGTGCCTGTGACATACTGGGGGATAAAACCACCTATAAACTCATCTTT. This encodes CACDILGDKTTYKLIF.

Remarks on this clone: A far more abundant clone sits one base away, making this likely a read error. The identical CDR3 is also encoded by other nucleotide sequences in the sample. The chain uses TRDV2 and TRDJ3; the match to TRDD3 covers 8 bases. Losses at the gene ends were 3 bases for V and 1 base for J; bases not matched to a gene: 19. Germline V gene sequence: CDR1 GEAIGNYY, CDR2 EKD. This CDR3 is built from 22 residues. CDR3 amino acids: CACDSARTGGTKPSWDTRQMFF. The DNA for the CDR3 is TGTGCCTGTGACTCCGCGCGTACTGGGGGCACCAAACCATCCTGGGACACCCGACAGATGTTTTTC.

Turning to this clone: At one boundary the junction diverges from the germline segment, which might be a read error. V is TRDV2 and J is TRDJ3; the D gene is possibly TRDD3 (5 bases). The germline V gene encodes CDR1 GEAIGNYY and CDR2 EKD. The CDR3 length is 18 residues. The CDR3, as DNA: TGTGCCTGTGACACCGCGAGTGAGGGATCCTGGGACACCCGACGGATGTTTTTC. It yields the protein CACDTASEGSWDTRRMFF.

Many counts were recorded for this clone. This may arise from a read error, as a much more abundant clone is one base away. The sample carries other DNA sequences with the same CDR3. CDR3 in amino acids: CACDVLGDTAQLFF. In DNA, the CDR3 is TGTGCCTGTGACGTACTGGGGGATACAGCACAACTCTTCTTT. The chain links TRDV2 to TRDJ2; 10 nucleotides line up with TRDD3. CDR1 is GEAIGNYY, CDR2 EKD, per germline. V lost 3 bases, J lost 5 bases, and 2 bases stayed unmatched. CDR3 length: 14 amino acids.

This clone was observed a few times. The protein in TCRdb stems from a much larger clone and differs at residue 19 from this DNA's translation, likely a read error; here the protein is translated from the DNA. The chain joins TRDV2 to TRDJ3; the D gene is possibly TRDD3 (5 bases). Germline V gene data show CDR1 as GEAIGNYY and CDR2 as EKD. There are 21 residues in the CDR3. CDR3 loop: CACDTAPSTARDPWDTRQTFF. CDR3 bases: TGTGCCTGTGACACCGCACCCTCTACGGCCAGGGACCCCTGGGACACCCGACAGACGTTTTTC.

As regards this clone: The protein that TCRdb holds for this DNA derives from a much larger clone and differs from the translated DNA at residue 15, which likely indicates a read error; the protein shown here is translated from the DNA. This chain uses TRDV2 with TRDJ3; 11 bases fit TRDD3. The CDR3 length is 18 residues. The germline CDR1 and CDR2 sequences are GEAIGNYY and EKD. Here the CDR3 DNA reads TGTGCCTGTGACACCTGGGGGATACGCTCCTGGGACACCCGACATATGTTTTTC. Translated, it gives CACDTWGIRSWDTRHMFF.

In regard to this clone: The amino acid sequence in TCRdb belongs to a much larger clone and departs from this DNA's translation at residue 5, likely a sequencing read error; the sequence shown is translated from the DNA. This chain connects TRDV2 to TRDJ2; the D gene is possibly TRDD3 (6 bases). The CDR3 spans 18 residues. Germline-derived CDR1 and CDR2 are GEAIGNYY and EKD. In DNA, the CDR3 is TGCGCCTGTGACTCGGGTGGGGATCCATTCTCCCGGACAGCACAACTCTTCTTT. This translates into CACDSGGDPFSRTAQLFF.

This clone has just a few counts. The protein TCRdb gives is from a much larger clone and does not agree with this DNA's translation at residue 17, likely a read error; the protein shown here comes from the DNA. The chain links TRDV2 to TRDJ3, with 13 bases matching TRDD3. CDR1 and CDR2 from the germline V gene are GEAIGNYY and EKD. The CDR3 consists of 19 residues. CDR3 loop: CACDLLGDTSSWDTRQTFF. The CDR3 bases are TGTGCCTGTGACCTACTGGGGGATACGAGCTCCTGGGACACCCGACAGACGTTTTTC.

With regard to this clone: A read error is the likely source, as a far larger clone sits one nucleotide away. Other DNA sequences in this sample translate to the same CDR3. V and J are TRDV2 and TRDJ3, with D hard to call. The CDR3 is 17 amino acids. CDR1 is GEAIGNYY and CDR2 is EKD in the germline V gene. V was trimmed by 3 bases and J by 0 bases, leaving 11 bases between them. Written as DNA, the CDR3 is TGTGCCTGTGACCGAGGAAAAAGCTCCTGGGACACCCGACAGATGTTTTTC. This translates into CACDRGKSSWDTRQMFF.

This clone has a handful of counts. The TCRdb protein comes from a much larger clone and disagrees with this DNA's translation at residue 8, likely due to a read error; the protein given here is derived from the DNA. Other DNA sequences in this specimen translate into the identical CDR3. V usage is TRDV2 and J usage is TRDJ3, with TRDD3 identical over 7 bases. The trim removed 3 bases at V and 3 bases at J, leaving 4 bases unmatched. The CDR3 is 16 amino acids. Per germline, CDR1 GEAIGNYY and CDR2 EKD. The CDR3 nucleotides read TGTGCCTGTGACTGGGGGAGCTACTGGGACACCCGACAGATGTTTTTC. Translating it yields CACDWGSYWDTRQMFF.

This clone was picked up a small number of times. This is likely an artifact of a read error, given a far larger clone one base away. The same CDR3 can be traced to other DNA sequences in this sample. The chain links TRDV2 to TRDJ3, with TRDD3 matching 8 bases. In germline, CDR1 is GEAIGNYY, CDR2 EKD. CDR3 length: 19 residues. The CDR3 protein is CACDTVLGAVSWDTRQMFF. CDR3 sequence (DNA): TGTGCCTGCGACACCGTACTGGGGGCCGTCTCCTGGGACACCCGACAGATGTTTTTC.

This clone was picked up a small number of times. Given a far larger clone just one base away, this is likely a sequencing read error. Distinct nucleotide sequences in the sample also encode this CDR3. This chain connects TRDV2 to TRDJ3, with D perhaps TRDD3 (6 bases). The germline V gene encodes CDR1 GEAIGNYY and CDR2 EKD. This CDR3 spans 20 amino acids. Trimming shortened V by 3 bases and J by 4 bases, and 24 bases separated the two germline ends. As DNA, the CDR3 is TGTGCCTGTGACCCGATACTACTGGATACTAGCTCATGGGACACCCGACAGATGTTTTTC. Translating it yields CACDPILLDTSSWDTRQMFF.

To note about this clone: For this DNA, TCRdb reports the protein of a much larger clone, which diverges at residue 11, most likely from a read error; the protein presented here is translated directly from the DNA. The chain uses TRDV2 and TRDJ3; 12 nucleotides line up with TRDD3. Germline CDR1 GEAIGNYY, CDR2 EKD. The CDR3 is 19 amino acids. The ends lost 2 bases at V and 2 bases at J; junction bases unmatched: 6. This CDR3 is CACDKVLGDTPWDTRQMFF. The CDR3 coding sequence is TGTGCCTGTGACAAAGTACTGGGGGATACCCCCTGGGACACCCGACAGATGTTTTTC.

By frequency in the sample, this clone is large. The identical CDR3 is also encoded by other nucleotide sequences in the sample. The V and J genes are TRDV2 and TRDJ3, with 9 nucleotides matching TRDD3. CDR1 is GEAIGNYY, CDR2 EKD, per germline. The V gene end was trimmed by 2 bases and the J gene end by 0 bases; junction bases not matched to a gene: 4. CDR3 size: 18 residues. The chain's CDR3 is CACDILGESSWDTRQMFF. Written as DNA, the CDR3 is TGTGCCTGTGACATACTGGGGGAGAGCTCCTGGGACACCCGACAGATGTTTTTC.

Details on this clone: The TCRdb record carries a much larger clone's protein, which differs from this DNA's translation at residue 9; a read error is the likely cause, and the protein listed here is the DNA translation. The chain carries TRDV2 and TRDJ3; 8 bases align to TRDD3. J lost 0 bases, V lost 3 bases, and 9 bases had no gene match. The CDR3 runs 19 residues. Germline loops: CDR1 GEAIGNYY, CDR2 EKD. CDR3 sequence: CACDPALGGSSWDTRQMFF. In DNA form, the CDR3 reads TGTGCCTGTGACCCGGCACTGGGGGGTAGCTCCTGGGACACCCGACAGATGTTTTTC.

This clone was counted between two and nine times. The protein TCRdb gives is from a much larger clone and does not agree with this DNA's translation at residue 10, likely a read error; the protein shown here comes from the DNA. The chain joins TRDV3 to TRDJ3; 10 positions match TRDD3. The CDR3 contains 16 residues. Germline assignment: CDR1 TVYSNPD and CDR2 GDNSRS (reference sequence). The CDR3 bases are TGTGCCTTTAGGGGGGATACGCCCTGGGGCACCCGACAGATGTTTTTC. Translating it yields CAFRGDTPWGTRQMFF.

This clone is classed as medium-sized. The sample has other DNA sequences that encode this CDR3 too. This rearrangement joins TRDV3 to TRDJ3; tentatively, D is TRDD3 (5 bases). CDR1 and CDR2 from the germline V gene are TVYSNPD and GDNSRS (reference sequence). V was pared by 4 bases and J by 0 bases, with 13 bases between. CDR3 length equals 16 residues. CDR3 sequence (DNA): TGTGCCTCGGTGTGGGATCTCTCCTGGGACACCCGACAGATGTTTTTC. It specifies CASVWDLSWDTRQMFF.